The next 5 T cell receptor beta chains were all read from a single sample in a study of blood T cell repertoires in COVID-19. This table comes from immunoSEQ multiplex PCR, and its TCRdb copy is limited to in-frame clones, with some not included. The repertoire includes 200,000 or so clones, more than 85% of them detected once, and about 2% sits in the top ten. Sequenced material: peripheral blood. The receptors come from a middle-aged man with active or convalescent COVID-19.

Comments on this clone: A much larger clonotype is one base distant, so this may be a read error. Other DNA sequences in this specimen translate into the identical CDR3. CDR3 region: CASSFSGSYEQYF. DNA of the CDR3: TGTGCCAGCAGCTTTAGCGGGAGCTACGAGCAGTACTTC. The chain employs TRBV27 and TRBJ2-7; 9 nucleotides align to TRBD2. J lost 3 bases, V lost 6 bases, and 3 bases had no gene match. In germline, CDR1 is MNHEY, CDR2 SMNVEV (reference sequence). The CDR3 sequence is 13 residues long.

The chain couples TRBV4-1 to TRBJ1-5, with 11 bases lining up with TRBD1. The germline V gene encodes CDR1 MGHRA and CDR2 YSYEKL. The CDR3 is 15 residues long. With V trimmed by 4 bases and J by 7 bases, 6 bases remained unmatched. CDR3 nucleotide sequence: TGCGCCAGCAGCCCCCAGGGACAGGGGGAACAGCCCCAGCATTTT. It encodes CASSPQGQGEQPQHF.

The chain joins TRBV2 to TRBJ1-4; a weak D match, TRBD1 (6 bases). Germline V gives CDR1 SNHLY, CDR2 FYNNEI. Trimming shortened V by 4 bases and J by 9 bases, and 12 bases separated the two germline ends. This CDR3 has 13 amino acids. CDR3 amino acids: CASSGETGKKLFF. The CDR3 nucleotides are TGTGCCAGCAGTGGAGAGACAGGAAAAAAACTGTTTTTT.

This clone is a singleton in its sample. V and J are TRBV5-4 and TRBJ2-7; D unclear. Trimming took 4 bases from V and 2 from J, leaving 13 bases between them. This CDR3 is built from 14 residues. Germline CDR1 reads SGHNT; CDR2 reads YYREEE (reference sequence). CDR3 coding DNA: TGTGCCAGCAGCCTGGGTAACAAACCCTACGAGCAGTACTTC. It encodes CASSLGNKPYEQYF.

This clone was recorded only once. The CDR3 spells CASSWGTGGYTGELFF. CDR3 DNA sequence: TGTGCCAGCAGCTGGGGGACAGGGGGCTACACCGGGGAGCTGTTTTTT. The chain joins TRBV5-6 to TRBJ2-2, with 12 positions matching TRBD1. The J segment lost 3 bases and the V segment lost 3 bases, leaving 3 bases of the junction unmatched. This CDR3 spans 16 amino acids. Germline V gene lookup returns CDR1 SGHDT and CDR2 YYEEEE.